This note documents a single T cell receptor (beta chain) sequence. Germline V CDR1 and CDR2: KGHDR, SFDVKD. V lost 5 bases and J 0 bases, leaving 9 bases between the germline ends. This CDR3 contains 14 residues. These data originate in a study of blood T cell repertoires in COVID-19. About the study: Whether acute or convalescent, the COVID-19 samples came from the United States, Italy and Spain.

Assay: immunoSEQ multiplex PCR; the TCRdb copy retains only in-frame clones and omits some. Among 250,000 to 400,000 clones, approximately 89% were seen once, and the ten largest hold 1.5% to 2%. Sequenced input: peripheral blood. The chain carries TRBV24-1 and TRBJ1-2, with D possibly being TRBD1 (6 bases). The receptor was isolated from a woman aged 30 to 39 with COVID-19, enrolled during active disease. Here the CDR3 reads CATSAGVSNYGYTF. CDR3 nucleotide sequence: TGTGCCACCAGTGCAGGGGTCTCTAACTATGGCTACACCTTC.